The 18 T cell receptor beta chains listed next were all sequenced from one sample in a study of CD8+ T cells in alopecia areata. Sequencing used cDNA as its template, made by extracting RNA and reverse transcribing it. Clones were read by immunoSEQ multiplex PCR, and TCRdb kept only the in-frame ones, dropping some. The sample consists of about 150,000 clones, more than 40% of them appearing once. Material for sequencing was CD4+ T cells sorted from blood. These receptors came from a human donor with alopecia areata.

This chain connects TRBV29-1 to TRBJ2-1; D may be TRBD2 (6 bases). Germline assignment: CDR1 SQVTM and CDR2 ANQGSEA. This CDR3 has 14 residues. Trimming stripped 6 bases from V and 4 bases from J, with 16 bases between. The CDR3 DNA is TGCAGCGTAGCCGGGAGATTATTTTACAATGAGCAGTTCTTC. It translates to CSVAGRLFYNEQFF.

This clone appeared a few times. The chain uses TRBV30 and TRBJ1-1; D is unresolved. CDR1 and CDR2 (germline): GTSNPN, SVGIG (reference sequence). The CDR3 runs 11 residues. V gave up 0 bases and J gave up 7 bases, with 6 bases separating them. CDR3 residues: CAWSVLGEAFF. As DNA, the CDR3 is TGTGCCTGGAGTGTACTAGGTGAAGCTTTCTTT. Full variable domain (outside the CDR3, taken from reference TRBV30 and TRBJ1-1): SQTIHQWPATLVQPVGSPLSLECTVEGTSNPNLYWYRQAAGRGLQLLFYSVGIGQISSEVPQNLSASRPQDRQFILSSKKLLLSDSGFYLCAWSVLGEAFFGQGTRLTVV.

The V call is TRBV5-1, the J call TRBJ2-1; D gene uncertain. CDR1 and CDR2 from the germline V gene are SGHRS and YFSETQ. CDR3 length: 13 residues. V was trimmed by 5 bases and J by 2 bases, leaving 8 bases between them. The CDR3 loop is CASREAPYNEQFF. For the CDR3, the DNA is TGCGCCAGCAGAGAAGCGCCCTACAATGAGCAGTTCTTC.

J is TRBJ2-7 and V is TRBV29-1; 9 bases align to TRBD1. CDR3 length equals 13 residues. V lost 6 bases to trimming and J lost 7 bases; unmatched junction nucleotides: 10. Per the germline V gene, CDR1 is SQVTM and CDR2 is ANQGSEA. The CDR3 region has the DNA TGCAGCGTCGGGGTAACAGGGGGCGGAGAGCAGTACTTC. Amino acid sequence: CSVGVTGGGEQYF.

This clone turned up a few times. The gene calls are TRBV28 and TRBJ2-3, with TRBD2 matching over 9 bases. The CDR3 totals 15 residues. From germline, CDR1 is MDHEN and CDR2 SYDVKM. The ends lost 3 bases at V and 4 bases at J; junction bases unmatched: 5. As DNA, the CDR3 is TGTGCCAGCAGTTTTTCTAGCGGGAACCCAGATACGCAGTATTTT. Protein sequence: CASSFSSGNPDTQYF. Supplemented by reference TRBV28 and TRBJ2-3, the full variable domain reads DVKVTQSSRYLVKRTGEKVFLECVQDMDHENMFWYRQDPGLGLRLIYFSYDVKMKEKGDIPEGYSVSREKKERFSLILESASTNQTSMYLCASSFSSGNPDTQYFGPGTRLTVL.

V usage is TRBV28 and J usage is TRBJ2-7; the D gene is possibly TRBD1 (6 bases). Germline V gives CDR1 MDHEN, CDR2 SYDVKM. The CDR3 has 18 amino acids. V was shortened by 2 bases and J by 0 bases, with 20 bases between the two germline ends. The CDR3: CASSLATGQRQHSYEQYF. The CDR3, as DNA: TGTGCCAGCAGTTTAGCGACAGGCCAAAGGCAGCACTCCTACGAGCAGTACTTC.

The chain is built from TRBV29-1 and TRBJ1-2; 10 bases line up with TRBD1. The CDR3 length is 12 residues. CDR1 is SQVTM and CDR2 is ANQGSEA in the germline V gene. With V trimmed by 5 bases and J by 7 bases, 4 bases remained unmatched. The CDR3 coding sequence is TGCAGCGTTCGGACAGGGGGGGGTGGCTACACCTTC. This encodes CSVRTGGGGYTF. The complete variable domain, with remaining parts taken from reference TRBV29-1 and TRBJ1-2, reads SAVISQKPSRDICQRGTSLTIQCQVDSQVTMMFWYRQQPGQSLTLIATANQGSEATYESGFVIDKFPISRPNLTFSTLTVSNMSPEDSSIYLCSVRTGGGGYTFGSGTRLTVV.

V is TRBV30 and J is TRBJ2-7, with unresolved D. Between the trimmed V and J ends, which lost 2 bases and 5 bases, there was a span of 13 bases. The CDR3 is made up of 13 amino acids. CDR1 GTSNPN and CDR2 SVGIG come from the germline V gene (reference sequence). As DNA, the CDR3 is TGTGCCTGGAGTCCCACCTACTGGGACGAGCAGTACTTC. Translating gives CAWSPTYWDEQYF.

There are a few counts of this clone. The chain links TRBV7-6 to TRBJ1-1; the match to TRBD1 covers 7 bases. J gave up 1 base and V 6 bases, and 5 bases lay outside the gene matches. Germline CDR1 reads SGHVS; CDR2 reads FNYEAQ. The CDR3 runs to 14 residues. Here the CDR3 DNA reads TGTGCCAGCAGTCGGTGGACAGGGAACACTGAAGCTTTCTTT. The encoded protein is CASSRWTGNTEAFF.

The V gene is TRBV10-3, the J gene TRBJ2-1; D is unclear. V was cut by 4 bases and J by 8 bases, with 9 bases left in between. This CDR3 region has 12 residues. Germline V gene data show CDR1 as ENHRY and CDR2 as SYGVKD. CDR3 amino acids: CAISGVDHEQFF. The CDR3, as DNA: TGTGCCATCAGTGGGGTAGACCATGAGCAGTTCTTC.

The chain recombines TRBV2 with TRBJ2-1; TRBD2 matches at 12 bases. The CDR3 sequence is 17 residues long. Germline assignment: CDR1 SNHLY and CDR2 FYNNEI. Germline trimming cut 4 bases from V and 5 bases from J; bases unmatched to any gene: 9. The CDR3 here is CASSVGTLAGGDNEQFF. As DNA, the CDR3 is TGTGCCAGCAGTGTAGGGACTCTAGCGGGAGGGGACAATGAGCAGTTCTTC.

The rearrangement uses TRBV27 and TRBJ2-6; D call uncertain. The V gene lost 5 bases and the J gene lost 0 bases, with 5 bases spanning the gap. Per the germline V gene, CDR1 is MNHEY and CDR2 is SMNVEV (reference sequence). The CDR3 spans 14 residues. The CDR3 protein is CASSRYSGANVLTF. As DNA, the CDR3 is TGTGCCAGCAGTAGGTACTCTGGGGCCAACGTCCTGACTTTC.

V gene TRBV6-1 combines with J gene TRBJ2-4, with D possibly being TRBD1 or TRBD2 (6 bases each). This CDR3 is 14 amino acids long. The germline V gene has CDR1 MNHNS and CDR2 SASEGT. Trimming stripped 7 bases from V and 3 bases from J, with 13 bases between. As DNA, the CDR3 is TGTGCCAGCATGGGGGGCCTTAACAAAAACATTCAGTACTTC. Protein: CASMGGLNKNIQYF.

V gene TRBV7-9 combines with J gene TRBJ2-7; D gene uncertain. The CDR3 runs 14 residues. The germline V gene encodes CDR1 SEHNR and CDR2 FQNEAQ (reference sequence). V was trimmed by 5 bases and J by 6 bases, leaving 17 bases between them. The CDR3 is CASSPGSRWGEQYF. DNA for the CDR3: TGTGCCAGCAGCCCCGGGTCAAGATGGGGCGAGCAGTACTTC.

A few counts support this clone. The V gene is TRBV23-1, the J gene TRBJ2-5; D uncertain. TRBV23-1 has ORF status, its function being uncertain. This CDR3 region has 15 residues. Trimming left V 0 bases short and J 3 bases short, with 11 bases between. Here the CDR3 reads CASSQSGRIEETQYF. The CDR3 DNA reads as TGCGCCAGCAGTCAATCGGGCCGGATTGAAGAGACCCAGTACTTC.

The chain combines TRBV5-1 with TRBJ1-1; D is undetermined. Between the trimmed V and J ends, which lost 0 bases and 7 bases, there was a span of 4 bases. Germline V gene data show CDR1 as SGHRS and CDR2 as YFSETQ. This CDR3 has 11 amino acids. Here the CDR3 reads CASSLGGEAFF. CDR3 DNA: TGCGCCAGCAGCTTGGGCGGTGAAGCTTTCTTT.

For this clone: Other DNA sequences in the same sample also yield this CDR3. The chain carries TRBV5-1 and TRBJ1-1; D gene uncertain. The germline V and J ends were trimmed by 0 bases and 3 bases, with 6 bases remaining between them. The CDR3 is 13 amino acids. Germline V gives CDR1 SGHRS, CDR2 YFSETQ. CDR3 sequence reads: CASSLDRDTEAFF. CDR3 in DNA: TGCGCCAGCAGCTTGGATCGGGACACTGAAGCTTTCTTT.

This clone was seen more than once but under ten times. The J gene is TRBJ2-2, the V gene TRBV10-3; D is unclear. This CDR3 has 13 amino acids. Between the trimmed V and J ends, which lost 10 bases and 4 bases, there was a span of 13 bases. The germline gives CDR1 ENHRY, CDR2 SYGVKD. CDR3 DNA sequence: TGTGCCACGGCAATAACCGCCACCGGGGAGCTGTTTTTT. Its protein is CATAITATGELFF.